Following are 2 T cell receptor beta chains from one sample sequenced in a study of control samples from healthy donors and cancer patients. Only in-frame clones appear in the TCRdb table, and some are missing; sequencing was by immunoSEQ multiplex PCR. The sample contains some 89,000 clones, over 65% of which appear only once. Sequencing was done on a sample of blood. Receptor source: a woman in her 40s in good health.

The chain carries TRBV29-1 and TRBJ1-2; D is perhaps TRBD1 (6 bases). The CDR3 consists of 12 residues. Germline CDR1 is SQVTM and CDR2 is ANQGSEA. V lost 4 bases and J lost 5, with 11 bases in between. In nucleotides, the CDR3 is TGCAGCGTTGGACAGGAAATTTATGGCTACACCTTC. Its translation is CSVGQEIYGYTF.

This sequence joins TRBV5-1 and TRBJ1-2; possible D gene TRBD1, 5 bases. V was shortened by 4 bases and J by 1 base, with 14 bases between the two germline ends. Germline V gene sequence: CDR1 SGHRS, CDR2 YFSETQ. There are 15 residues in the CDR3. Written as DNA, the CDR3 is TGCGCCAGCAGCACCGACAGAACGATTAACTATGGCTACACCTTC. It yields the protein CASSTDRTINYGYTF.